This TCR beta chain stems from a study of cytomegalovirus exposure and HLA in healthy donors. Study context: An earlier analysis identified approximately 120 million unique TCR beta sequences in 150 million to 200 million T cells.

PCR amplification relied on 60 Vbeta primers (plus 13 Jbeta primers). Here immunoSEQ multiplex PCR was the method, and the copy in TCRdb shows in-frame clones only, minus some. Found here are 150,000 to 200,000 clones, 78% of them singletons; the top ten hold about 6%. This CDR3 is built from 14 residues. CDR1 and CDR2 (germline): SGHRS, YFSETQ. V lost 5 bases, J lost 0 bases, and 8 bases lay in between. This clonotype was sampled from a woman younger than 45 in good health and CMV-seropositive. Sequenced input: PBMCs. The V and J genes are TRBV5-1 and TRBJ1-4, with D possibly TRBD1 on 6 matching bases. The CDR3 sequence: CASSGTSTNEKLFF. CDR3 DNA: TGCGCCAGCAGTGGGACATCAACTAATGAAAAACTGTTTTTT.